Listed below are T cell receptor beta chains from one sample, sequenced in a study of cytomegalovirus exposure and HLA in healthy donors. Data came from immunoSEQ multiplex PCR; TCRdb stores just in-frame clones and leaves some out. The sample shows 200,000 to 300,000 clones, around 87% of them seen only once. Material for sequencing was PBMCs. The source of these receptors is a man in his late teens or twenties in good health and CMV-seronegative. Both conserved end residues are part of each CDR3. D genes are given only for firm matches. A clone size is listed for some rows: how often the clone was seen (once, few, many), or a class if it is expanded.

17	TRBV11-2	-	TRBD2	TRBJ2-4	CASSPGTSGSAGNIQYF	TGTGCCAGCAGCCCCGGGACTAGCGGCAGCGCGGGAAACATTCAGTACTTC
15	TRBV6-5	-	TRBD1	TRBJ2-3	CASSWDRVATDTQYF	TGTGCCAGCAGTTGGGACAGGGTGGCCACAGATACGCAGTATTTT
15	TRBV5-4	-	-	TRBJ1-1	CASTPRGQPNTEAFF	TGTGCCAGCACTCCAAGGGGACAACCGAACACTGAAGCTTTCTTT
13	TRBV5-1	-	-	TRBJ1-1	CASSGALGTEAFF	TGCGCCAGCAGCGGGGCGCTCGGCACTGAAGCTTTCTTT
14	TRBV7-2	once	-	TRBJ1-5	CASSFTDSNQPQHF	TGTGCCAGCAGCTTCACAGATAGCAATCAGCCCCAGCATTTT
12	TRBV7-9	-	-	TRBJ1-3	CASSPIGNTIYF	TGTGCCAGCAGTCCTATTGGAAACACCATATATTTT
13	TRBV29-1	-	-	TRBJ2-3	CSVAQASTDTQYF	TGCAGCGTTGCACAGGCCAGCACAGATACGCAGTATTTT
18	TRBV7-3	-	TRBD1	TRBJ2-2	CASSTRGGTGRSPGELFF	TGTGCCAGCAGCACTAGAGGGGGGACAGGGAGGAGTCCCGGGGAGCTGTTTTTT
17	TRBV27	-	TRBD2	TRBJ2-4	CASSPGTSGSLMYIQYF	TGTGCCAGCAGTCCCGGGACTAGCGGGAGCCTAATGTACATTCAGTACTTC
14	TRBV7-2	-	-	TRBJ2-5	CASSSNRGKETQYF	TGTGCCAGCAGCTCTAATCGGGGGAAAGAGACCCAGTACTTC
15	TRBV28	-	TRBD1	TRBJ2-7	CASTLAGQGGLRQYF	TGTGCCAGCACCCTTGCGGGACAGGGGGGTTTGAGGCAGTACTTC
15	TRBV15	-	TRBD1	TRBJ2-2	CATSRDRGNTGELFF	TGTGCCACCAGCCGAGACAGGGGGAACACCGGGGAGCTGTTTTTT
15	TRBV18	-	TRBD1	TRBJ2-3	CASSSSTGTVDTQYF	TGTGCCAGCTCAAGTTCTACCGGGACAGTTGATACGCAGTATTTT
15	TRBV7-9	-	-	TRBJ2-2	CASSLAGGSSGELFF	TGTGCCAGCAGCTTAGCCGGGGGTTCATCCGGGGAGCTGTTTTTT
16	TRBV5-6	-	-	TRBJ2-5	CASTSSWERLQETQYF	TGTGCCAGCACCTCCTCTTGGGAGAGACTTCAAGAGACCCAGTACTTC
14	TRBV6-5	-	-	TRBJ2-7	CASNRPVEVYEQYF	TGTGCCAGCAACCGCCCTGTTGAGGTCTACGAGCAGTACTTC
15	TRBV5-1	-	TRBD2	TRBJ2-3	CASGFGLAATDTQYF	TGCGCCAGCGGGTTTGGACTAGCGGCTACAGATACGCAGTATTTT
15	TRBV5-4	-	-	TRBJ2-7	CASSLGEGVTYEQYF	TGTGCCAGCAGCTTGGGCGAAGGAGTTACCTACGAGCAGTACTTC
12	TRBV14	few	-	TRBJ2-5	CASSQNMETQYF	TGTGCCAGCAGCCAAAATATGGAGACCCAGTACTTC
18	TRBV27	-	TRBD2	TRBJ2-5	CASSLTKSRGAGYETQYF	TGTGCCAGCAGTTTAACAAAATCGCGGGGGGCGGGTTATGAGACCCAGTACTTC
12	TRBV28	-	-	TRBJ2-7	CASSSLWAEQYF	TGTGCCAGCAGTTCCCTATGGGCCGAGCAGTACTTC
15	TRBV9	-	TRBD1	TRBJ2-3	CASSVIGTGVDTQYF	TGTGCCAGCAGCGTAATTGGGACAGGGGTTGATACGCAGTATTTT
14	TRBV11-2	-	-	TRBJ2-7	CASSGRDRVDEQYF	TGTGCCAGCAGCGGCCGCGATCGGGTCGACGAGCAGTACTTC
12	TRBV5-1	-	-	TRBJ1-2	CASSLGGYGYTF	TGCGCCAGCAGCTTAGGGGGCTATGGCTACACCTTC
13	TRBV11-2	-	TRBD1	TRBJ2-7	CASSLGTEYEQYF	TGTGCCAGCAGCCTAGGGACAGAATACGAGCAGTACTTC
13	TRBV28	-	-	TRBJ2-1	CASTPRRDGEQFF	TGTGCCAGCACCCCTCGGCGGGATGGTGAGCAGTTCTTC